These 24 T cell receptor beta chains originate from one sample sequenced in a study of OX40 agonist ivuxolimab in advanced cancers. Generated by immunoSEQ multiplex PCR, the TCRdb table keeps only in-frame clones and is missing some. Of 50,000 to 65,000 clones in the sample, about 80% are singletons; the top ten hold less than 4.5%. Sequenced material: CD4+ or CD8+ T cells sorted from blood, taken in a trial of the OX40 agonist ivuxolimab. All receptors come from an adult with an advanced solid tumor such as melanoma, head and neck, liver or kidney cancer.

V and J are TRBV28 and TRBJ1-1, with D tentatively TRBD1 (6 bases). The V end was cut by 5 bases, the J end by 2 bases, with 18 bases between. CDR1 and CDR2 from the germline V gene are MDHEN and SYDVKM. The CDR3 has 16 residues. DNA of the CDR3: TGTGCCAGCAGTCCCTCACCCGGGACACATAACACTGAAGCTTTCTTT. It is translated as CASSPSPGTHNTEAFF.

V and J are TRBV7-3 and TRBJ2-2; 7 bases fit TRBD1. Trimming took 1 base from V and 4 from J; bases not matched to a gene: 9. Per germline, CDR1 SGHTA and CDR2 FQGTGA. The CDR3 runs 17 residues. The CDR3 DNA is TGTGCCAGCAGCTTAATTCCCCCTGCAGGGGGCACCGGGGAGCTGTTTTTT. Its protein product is CASSLIPPAGGTGELFF.

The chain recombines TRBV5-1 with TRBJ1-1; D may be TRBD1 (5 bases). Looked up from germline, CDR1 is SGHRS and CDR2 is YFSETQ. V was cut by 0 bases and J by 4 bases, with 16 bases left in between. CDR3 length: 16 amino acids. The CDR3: CASSLATQQVSTEAFF. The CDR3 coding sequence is TGCGCCAGCAGCTTGGCCACACAACAGGTCTCCACTGAAGCTTTCTTT.

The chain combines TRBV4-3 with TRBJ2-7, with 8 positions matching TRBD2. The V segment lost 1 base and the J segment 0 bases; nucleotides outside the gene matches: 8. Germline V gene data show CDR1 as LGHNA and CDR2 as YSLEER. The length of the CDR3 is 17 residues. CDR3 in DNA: TGCGCCAGCAGCCAAGCCCGGAGCGGGGGTTTCTCCTACGAGCAGTACTTC. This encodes CASSQARSGGFSYEQYF.

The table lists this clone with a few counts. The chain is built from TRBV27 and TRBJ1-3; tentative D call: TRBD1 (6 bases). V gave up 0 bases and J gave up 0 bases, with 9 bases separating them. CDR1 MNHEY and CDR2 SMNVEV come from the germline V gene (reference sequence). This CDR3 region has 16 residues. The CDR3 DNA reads TGTGCCAGCAGTTTATCAGGGGACATCTCTGGAAACACCATATATTTT. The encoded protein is CASSLSGDISGNTIYF.

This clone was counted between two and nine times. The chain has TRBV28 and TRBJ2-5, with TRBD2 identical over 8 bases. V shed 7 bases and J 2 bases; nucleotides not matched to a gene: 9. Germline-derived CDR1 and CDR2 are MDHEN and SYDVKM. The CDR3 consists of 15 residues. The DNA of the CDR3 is TGTGCCAGCACCTCCCCGGGACTAGGACAAGAGACCCAGTACTTC. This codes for CASTSPGLGQETQYF.

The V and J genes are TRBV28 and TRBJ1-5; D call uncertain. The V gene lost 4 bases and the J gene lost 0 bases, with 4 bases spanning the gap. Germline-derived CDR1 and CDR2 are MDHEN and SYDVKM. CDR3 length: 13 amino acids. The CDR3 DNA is TGTGCCAGCAGTTCCTCTAGCAATCAGCCCCAGCATTTT. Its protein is CASSSSSNQPQHF.

CDR3 loop: CASSQDLRVSYEQYF. The CDR3, as DNA: TGTGCCAGCAGCCAAGATCTGAGGGTCTCCTACGAGCAGTACTTC. The rearrangement uses TRBV14 and TRBJ2-7, with D possibly TRBD2 on 5 matching bases. The germline V gene has CDR1 SGHDN and CDR2 FVKESK. V was pared by 0 bases and J by 0 bases, with 9 bases between. The CDR3 length is 15 residues.

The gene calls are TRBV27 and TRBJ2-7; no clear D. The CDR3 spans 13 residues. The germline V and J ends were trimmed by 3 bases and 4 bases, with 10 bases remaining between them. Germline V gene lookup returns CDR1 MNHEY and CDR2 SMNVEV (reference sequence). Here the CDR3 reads CASSFRAWYEQYF. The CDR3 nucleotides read TGTGCCAGCAGTTTCCGGGCCTGGTACGAGCAGTACTTC.

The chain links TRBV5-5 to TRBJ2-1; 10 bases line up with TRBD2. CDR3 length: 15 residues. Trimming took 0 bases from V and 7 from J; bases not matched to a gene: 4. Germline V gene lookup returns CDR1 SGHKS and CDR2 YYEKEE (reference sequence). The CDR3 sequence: CASSLGLAGVNEQFF. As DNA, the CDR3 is TGTGCCAGCAGCTTGGGGCTAGCGGGAGTAAATGAGCAGTTCTTC.

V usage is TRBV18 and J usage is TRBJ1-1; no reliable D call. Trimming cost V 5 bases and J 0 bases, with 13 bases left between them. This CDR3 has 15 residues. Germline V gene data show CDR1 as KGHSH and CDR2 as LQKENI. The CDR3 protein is CASSATRMMNTEAFF. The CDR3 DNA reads TGTGCCAGCTCAGCCACAAGGATGATGAACACTGAAGCTTTCTTT.

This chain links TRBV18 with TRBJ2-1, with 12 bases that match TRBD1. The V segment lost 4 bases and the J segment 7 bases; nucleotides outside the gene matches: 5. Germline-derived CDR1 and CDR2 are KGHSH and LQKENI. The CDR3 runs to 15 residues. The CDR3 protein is CASSRGQGAPNEQFF. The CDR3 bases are TGTGCCAGCTCACGGGGACAGGGGGCCCCAAATGAGCAGTTCTTC.

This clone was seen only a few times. The CDR3 here is CSGGVNTEAFF. The CDR3 DNA follows: TGCAGCGGGGGGGTTAACACTGAAGCTTTCTTT. The V gene is TRBV29-1, the J gene TRBJ1-1, with D possibly TRBD1 on 5 matching bases. The CDR3 length is 11 residues. Germline assignment: CDR1 SQVTM and CDR2 ANQGSEA. V shed 7 bases and J shed 2 bases, with 8 bases lying between them.

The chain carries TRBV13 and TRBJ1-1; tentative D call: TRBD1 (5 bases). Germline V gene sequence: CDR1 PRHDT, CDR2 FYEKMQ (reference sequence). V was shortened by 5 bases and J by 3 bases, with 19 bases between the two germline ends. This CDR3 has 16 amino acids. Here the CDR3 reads CASSPGWETGDTEAFF. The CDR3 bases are TGTGCCAGCAGCCCAGGGTGGGAGACGGGAGACACTGAAGCTTTCTTT.

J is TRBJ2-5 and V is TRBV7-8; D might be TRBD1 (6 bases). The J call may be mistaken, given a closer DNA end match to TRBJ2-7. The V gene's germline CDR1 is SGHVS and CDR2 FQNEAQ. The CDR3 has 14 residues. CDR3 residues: CASSPGQPGYEQYF. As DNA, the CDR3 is TGTGCCAGCAGCCCTGGACAGCCTGGGTACGAGCAGTACTTC.

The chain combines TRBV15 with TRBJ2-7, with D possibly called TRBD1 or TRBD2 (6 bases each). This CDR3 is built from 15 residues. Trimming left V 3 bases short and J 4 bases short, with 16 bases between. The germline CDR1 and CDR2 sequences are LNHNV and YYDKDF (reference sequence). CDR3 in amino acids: CATSRGATGVYEQYF. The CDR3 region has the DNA TGTGCCACCAGCAGGGGGGCGACGGGAGTTTACGAGCAGTACTTC.

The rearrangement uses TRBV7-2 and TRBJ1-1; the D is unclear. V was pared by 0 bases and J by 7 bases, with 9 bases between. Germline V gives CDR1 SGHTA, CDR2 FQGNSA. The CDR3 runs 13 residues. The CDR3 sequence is CASSLAAGLEAFF. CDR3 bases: TGTGCCAGCAGCTTAGCGGCAGGACTTGAAGCTTTCTTT.

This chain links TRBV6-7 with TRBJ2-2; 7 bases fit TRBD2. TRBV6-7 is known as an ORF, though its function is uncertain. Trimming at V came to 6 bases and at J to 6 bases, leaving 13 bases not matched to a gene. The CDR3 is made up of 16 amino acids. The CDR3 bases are TGTGCCAGCAGCCCATCGGGGGAGGGGTCTGCCGGGGAGCTGTTTTTT. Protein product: CASSPSGEGSAGELFF.

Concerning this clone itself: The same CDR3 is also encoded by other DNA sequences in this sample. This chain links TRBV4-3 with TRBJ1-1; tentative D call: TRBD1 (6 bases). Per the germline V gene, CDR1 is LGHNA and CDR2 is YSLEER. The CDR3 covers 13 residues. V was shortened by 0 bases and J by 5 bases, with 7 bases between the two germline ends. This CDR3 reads CASSQDRGTEAFF. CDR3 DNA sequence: TGCGCCAGCAGCCAAGATAGGGGGACTGAAGCTTTCTTT.

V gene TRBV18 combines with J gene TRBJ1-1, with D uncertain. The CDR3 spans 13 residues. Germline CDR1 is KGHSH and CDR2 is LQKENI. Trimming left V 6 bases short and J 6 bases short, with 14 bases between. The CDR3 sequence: CASSRLGPPEAFF. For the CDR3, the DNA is TGTGCCAGCTCCCGCCTCGGCCCACCTGAAGCTTTCTTT.

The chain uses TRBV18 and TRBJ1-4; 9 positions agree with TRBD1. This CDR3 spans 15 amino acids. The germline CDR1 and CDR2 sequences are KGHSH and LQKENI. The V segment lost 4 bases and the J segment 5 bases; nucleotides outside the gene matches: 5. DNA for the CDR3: TGTGCCAGCTCACGCCGACAGGGGGTCAATGAAAAACTGTTTTTT. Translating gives CASSRRQGVNEKLFF. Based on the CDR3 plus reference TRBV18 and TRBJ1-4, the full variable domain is NAGVMQNPRHLVRRRGQEARLRCSPMKGHSHVYWYRQLPEEGLKFMVYLQKENIIDESGMPKERFSAEFPKEGPSILRIQQVVRGDSAAYFCASSRRQGVNEKLFFGSGTQLSVL.

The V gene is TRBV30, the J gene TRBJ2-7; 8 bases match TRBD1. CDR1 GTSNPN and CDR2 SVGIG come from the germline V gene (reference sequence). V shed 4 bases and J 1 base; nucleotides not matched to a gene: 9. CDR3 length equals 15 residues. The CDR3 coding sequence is TGTGCCTGGAATTACGGACAGGGAATTTCCTACGAGCAGTACTTC. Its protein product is CAWNYGQGISYEQYF.

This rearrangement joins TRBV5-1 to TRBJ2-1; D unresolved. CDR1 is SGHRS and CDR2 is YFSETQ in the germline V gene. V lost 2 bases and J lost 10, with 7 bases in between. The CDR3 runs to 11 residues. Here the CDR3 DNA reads TGCGCCAGCAGCTTACCCGGGGAGCAGTTCTTC. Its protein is CASSLPGEQFF.

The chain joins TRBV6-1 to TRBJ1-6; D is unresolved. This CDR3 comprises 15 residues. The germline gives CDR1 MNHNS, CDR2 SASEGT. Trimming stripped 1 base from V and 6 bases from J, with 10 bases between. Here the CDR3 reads CASSEVQVSNSPLHF. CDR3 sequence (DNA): TGTGCCAGCAGTGAAGTGCAGGTTTCTAATTCACCCCTCCACTTT.